Listed here are 24 T cell receptor beta chains from one sample, sequenced in a study of cytomegalovirus exposure and HLA in healthy donors. PCR used 60 Vbeta primers and 13 Jbeta primers. Only in-frame clones appear in the TCRdb table, and some are missing; sequencing was by immunoSEQ multiplex PCR. This table has 50,000 to 60,000 clones, roughly 74% appearing once. The specimen was PBMCs. The receptors derive from a female donor in good health and CMV-seronegative.

J is TRBJ1-1 and V is TRBV11-2, with D possibly matching TRBD1 (5 bases). The V and J ends lost 2 bases and 0 bases respectively, with 10 bases between them. The CDR3 covers 15 residues. Germline V CDR1 and CDR2: SGHAT, FQNNGV. DNA of the CDR3: TGTGCCAGCAGCTTATGGGGGGGGATGAACACTGAAGCTTTCTTT. This codes for CASSLWGGMNTEAFF.

The chain has TRBV5-1 and TRBJ2-1; 7 bases map to TRBD1. The CDR3 has 14 amino acids. Losses at the gene ends were 2 bases for V and 8 bases for J; bases not matched to a gene: 7. Germline V lookup: CDR1 SGHRS, CDR2 YFSETQ. The DNA of the CDR3 is TGCGCCAGCAGCTTTGACAGGGTAGACGATGAGCAGTTCTTC. Amino acid sequence: CASSFDRVDDEQFF.

The chain has TRBV5-5 and TRBJ1-2, with D possibly being TRBD1 (6 bases). The CDR3 is 16 residues long. CDR1 is SGHKS and CDR2 is YYEKEE in the germline V gene (reference sequence). The V and J ends lost 4 bases and 2 bases respectively, with 18 bases between them. Here the CDR3 DNA reads TGTGCCAGCAGCCCGCCTTGGACAGCTAACAACTATGGCTACACCTTC. Amino acid sequence: CASSPPWTANNYGYTF.

The chain is built from TRBV5-5 and TRBJ2-3, with TRBD2 identical over 9 bases. V shed 6 bases, J shed 6 bases, and the junction held 11 bases outside the gene matches. Germline V lookup: CDR1 SGHKS, CDR2 YYEKEE (reference sequence). There are 15 residues in the CDR3. The CDR3 protein is CASTITGLARDTQYF. The CDR3 nucleotides read TGTGCCAGCACCATCACAGGACTAGCGAGGGATACGCAGTATTTT.

J is TRBJ2-5 and V is TRBV7-9; 8 bases agree with TRBD2. The CDR3 runs 14 residues. The V and J ends lost 6 bases and 1 base, in that order; junction bases with no gene match: 4. The V gene's germline CDR1 is SEHNR and CDR2 FQNEAQ (reference sequence). CDR3 region: CASRSGGPQETQYF. The CDR3 DNA follows: TGTGCCAGCAGATCGGGGGGGCCCCAAGAGACCCAGTACTTC.

The chain links TRBV14 to TRBJ2-2, with 7 bases that match TRBD1. Unmatched junction bases numbered 6, after V lost 4 bases and J lost 4 bases. The length of the CDR3 is 15 residues. Germline-derived CDR1 and CDR2 are SGHDN and FVKESK. In DNA, the CDR3 is TGTGCCAGCAGCCCTACGACAGGGTTCACCGGGGAGCTGTTTTTT. Translating it yields CASSPTTGFTGELFF.

The chain joins TRBV5-1 to TRBJ2-2; D is possibly TRBD1 (6 bases). This CDR3 spans 16 amino acids. Trimming left V 1 base short and J 4 bases short, with 14 bases between. The V gene's germline CDR1 is SGHRS and CDR2 YFSETQ. CDR3 region: CASSLTAGDRTGELFF. DNA of the CDR3: TGCGCCAGCAGCTTGACAGCAGGGGACCGCACCGGGGAGCTGTTTTTT.

This chain joins TRBV19 and TRBJ1-6; D remains unclear. There are 14 residues in the CDR3. CDR1 is LNHDA and CDR2 is SQIVND in the germline V gene (reference sequence). The V gene lost 4 bases and the J gene lost 4 bases, with 8 bases spanning the gap. CDR3 region: CASSSPGYNSPLHF. CDR3 sequence (DNA): TGTGCCAGTAGTAGCCCCGGGTATAATTCACCCCTCCACTTT.

V usage is TRBV6-1 and J usage is TRBJ1-2; 7 nucleotides agree with TRBD1. Germline V CDR1 and CDR2: MNHNS, SASEGT. After removal of 1 base from V and 4 bases from J, the junction contained 9 bases not matched to a gene. The CDR3 contains 16 residues. The CDR3 nucleotides read TGTGCCAGCAGTGAAGTTATAGGGGGCGCAGGCTATGGCTACACCTTC. It translates to CASSEVIGGAGYGYTF.

The CDR3 nucleotides are TGTGCCAGCAGTGACTCGCGGGGGGGCACAGATACGCAGTATTTT. Residues: CASSDSRGGTDTQYF. This chain links TRBV6-4 with TRBJ2-3; TRBD2 matches at 8 bases. The CDR3 consists of 15 residues. The germline V gene has CDR1 MRHNA and CDR2 SNTAGT. V lost 0 bases and J lost 1; bases outside the gene matches: 0.

The rearrangement links TRBV7-9 to TRBJ1-1, with D uncertain. Germline lookup yields CDR1 SEHNR and CDR2 FQNEAQ (reference sequence). Trimming took off 6 bases at V and 6 bases at J, with 8 bases between the two ends. The CDR3 length is 11 residues. DNA for the CDR3: TGTGCCAGCAGTCAGGACTCTGAAGCTTTCTTT. This sequence encodes CASSQDSEAFF.

The V call is TRBV29-1, the J call TRBJ2-3, with D possibly being TRBD1 (5 bases). The CDR3 is 14 residues long. Germline-derived CDR1 and CDR2 are SQVTM and ANQGSEA. The ends were cut back, 4 bases at V and 0 bases at J, with 11 bases in the middle. Here the CDR3 DNA reads TGCAGCGTTGCGAGACAGTCTAGCACAGATACGCAGTATTTT. It specifies CSVARQSSTDTQYF.

The sample holds a few counts of this clone. This chain joins TRBV29-1 and TRBJ1-2; TRBD1 agrees at 7 bases. CDR3 length: 12 amino acids. V gave up 5 bases and J gave up 7 bases; unmatched junction bases: 7. Looked up from germline, CDR1 is SQVTM and CDR2 is ANQGSEA. The CDR3 loop is CSVKTGSAGYTF. CDR3 bases: TGCAGCGTTAAGACAGGGAGTGCTGGCTACACCTTC.

The chain recombines TRBV5-4 with TRBJ1-2, with a possible D match to TRBD1 (6 bases). The germline CDR1 and CDR2 sequences are SGHNT and YYREEE (reference sequence). V was shortened by 4 bases and J by 2 bases, with 12 bases between the two germline ends. The CDR3 totals 14 residues. CDR3 coding DNA: TGTGCCAGCAGCACCCGAACAGGGAACTATGGCTACACCTTC. The encoded protein is CASSTRTGNYGYTF.

This chain links TRBV6-5 with TRBJ2-5; 14 nucleotides align to TRBD2. The CDR3 runs 14 residues. V gave up 8 bases and J gave up 7 bases; unmatched junction bases: 6. Germline CDR1 MNHEY, CDR2 SVGAGI. This chain's CDR3 is CASYGLAGGWTQYF. In nucleotides, the CDR3 is TGTGCCAGCTACGGACTAGCGGGGGGTTGGACCCAGTACTTC.

This clone was counted only a few times. The CDR3 DNA is TGTGCCAGCAGCATGGGGGGTGCGACTGAAGCTTTCTTT. Its protein product is CASSMGGATEAFF. The chain recombines TRBV7-6 with TRBJ1-1, with D maybe TRBD1 (5 bases). The V gene lost 5 bases and the J gene lost 5 bases, with 12 bases spanning the gap. CDR3 size: 13 residues. From germline, CDR1 is SGHVS and CDR2 FNYEAQ. Looking up the rest from reference TRBV7-6 and TRBJ1-1 gives the full variable domain: GAGVSQSPRYKVTKRGQDVALRCDPISGHVSLYWYRQALGQGPEFLTYFNYEAQQDKSGLPNDRFSAERPEGSISTLTIQRTEQRDSAMYRCASSMGGATEAFFGQGTRLTVV.

The gene calls are TRBV19 and TRBJ1-1; D remains ambiguous. The CDR3 consists of 14 residues. Trimming took off 4 bases at V and 1 base at J, with 10 bases between the two ends. From germline, CDR1 is LNHDA and CDR2 SQIVND (reference sequence). Here the CDR3 DNA reads TGTGCCAGTAGTAGCGAGGGCGGGAACACTGAAGCTTTCTTT. Translation gives CASSSEGGNTEAFF.

J is TRBJ1-1 and V is TRBV4-1; 7 bases are shared with TRBD1. Germline CDR1 and CDR2: MGHRA and YSYEKL. V lost 2 bases and J lost 4; bases outside the gene matches: 16. CDR3 length: 18 amino acids. DNA of the CDR3: TGCGCCAGCAGCCAAAGGGGACAGTCGACTACTTATGGCACTGAAGCTTTCTTT. Protein: CASSQRGQSTTYGTEAFF.

V and J are TRBV15 and TRBJ2-1; 9 positions agree with TRBD2. The CDR3 totals 17 residues. Germline-derived CDR1 and CDR2 are LNHNV and YYDKDF (reference sequence). V shed 3 bases, J shed 8 bases, and the junction held 14 bases outside the gene matches. The chain's CDR3 is CATSSNLGIAGDDEQFF. The CDR3 DNA reads TGTGCCACCAGCAGTAATCTAGGAATAGCGGGGGATGATGAGCAGTTCTTC.

The chain is built from TRBV2 and TRBJ1-5, with D tentatively TRBD1 (6 bases). CDR3 length: 13 amino acids. In germline, CDR1 is SNHLY, CDR2 FYNNEI. Trimming stripped 6 bases from V and 4 bases from J, with 10 bases between. DNA of the CDR3: TGTGCCAGCAGACGACAGGAGAATCAGCCCCAGCATTTT. Translation gives CASRRQENQPQHF.

The rearrangement joins TRBV19 to TRBJ1-4; no definite D call. V was clipped by 7 bases and J by 7 bases, with 16 bases between them. Looked up from germline, CDR1 is LNHDA and CDR2 is SQIVND (reference sequence). The CDR3 consists of 14 residues. For the CDR3, the DNA is TGTGCCAGTACCGTAAGGGCGGGGTCTGAAAAACTGTTTTTT. It codes for CASTVRAGSEKLFF. Filled out from reference TRBV19 and TRBJ1-4, the complete variable domain reads DGGITQSPKYLFRKEGQNVTLSCEQNLNHDAMYWYRQDPGQGLRLIYYSQIVNDFQKGDIAEGYSVSREKKESFPLTVTSAQKNPTAFYLCASTVRAGSEKLFFGSGTQLSVL.

This clone is a singleton in its sample. The chain joins TRBV29-1 to TRBJ1-1, with D perhaps TRBD1 (6 bases). V lost 6 bases to trimming and J lost 3 bases, with 14 bases between them. Germline-derived CDR1 and CDR2 are SQVTM and ANQGSEA. CDR3 size: 13 residues. The CDR3 loop is CSVNRERDTEAFF. CDR3 bases: TGCAGCGTGAACAGGGAGAGGGACACTGAAGCTTTCTTT.

The J gene is TRBJ1-4, the V gene TRBV6-6; TRBD1 might be the D (5 bases). Per the germline V gene, CDR1 is MNHNY and CDR2 is SVGAGI (reference sequence). This CDR3 is built from 15 residues. V was shortened by 0 bases and J by 6 bases, with 11 bases between the two germline ends. This CDR3 reads CASSYSRQTDEKLFF. The CDR3 nucleotides read TGTGCCAGCAGTTACTCGAGACAGACGGATGAAAAACTGTTTTTT.

The chain links TRBV5-1 to TRBJ1-1, with D maybe TRBD1 (5 bases). CDR1 is SGHRS, CDR2 YFSETQ, per germline. The V end lost 0 bases, the J end lost 6 bases, and 15 bases lay between the germline ends. The CDR3 consists of 15 residues. CDR3 protein: CASSLVPGPGSEAFF. In DNA form, the CDR3 reads TGCGCCAGCAGCTTGGTCCCAGGGCCCGGGTCTGAAGCTTTCTTT. Combining the CDR3 with reference TRBV5-1 and TRBJ1-1 gives the whole variable domain KAGVTQTPRYLIKTRGQQVTLSCSPISGHRSVSWYQQTPGQGLQFLFEYFSETQRNKGNFPGRFSGRQFSNSRSEMNVSTLELGDSALYLCASSLVPGPGSEAFFGQGTRLTVV.